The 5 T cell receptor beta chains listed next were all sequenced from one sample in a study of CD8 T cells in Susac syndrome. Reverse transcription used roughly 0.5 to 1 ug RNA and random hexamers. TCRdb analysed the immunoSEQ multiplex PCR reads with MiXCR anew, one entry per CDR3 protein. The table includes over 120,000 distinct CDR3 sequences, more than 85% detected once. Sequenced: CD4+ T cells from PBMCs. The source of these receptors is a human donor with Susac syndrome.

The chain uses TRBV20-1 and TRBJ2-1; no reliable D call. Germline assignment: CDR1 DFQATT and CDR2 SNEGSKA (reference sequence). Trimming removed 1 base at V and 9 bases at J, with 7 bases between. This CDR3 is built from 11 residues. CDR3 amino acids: CSARVSGEQFF. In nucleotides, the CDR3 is TGCAGTGCTAGAGTGTCGGGTGAGCAGTTCTTC.

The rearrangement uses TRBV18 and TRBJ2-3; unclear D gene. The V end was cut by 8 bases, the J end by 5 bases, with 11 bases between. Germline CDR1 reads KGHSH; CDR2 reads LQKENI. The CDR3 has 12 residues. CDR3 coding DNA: TGTGCCAGCACTCCGACAAAAGATACGCAGTATTTT. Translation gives CASTPTKDTQYF.

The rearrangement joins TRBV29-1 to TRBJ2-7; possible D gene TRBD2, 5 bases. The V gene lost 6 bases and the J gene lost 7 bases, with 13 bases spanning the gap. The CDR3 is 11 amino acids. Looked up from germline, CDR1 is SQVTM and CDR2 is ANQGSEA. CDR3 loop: CSVGMTGEQYF. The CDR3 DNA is TGCAGCGTCGGTATGACGGGGGAGCAGTACTTC.

CDR3 loop: CASSASPGTGELFF. The CDR3 DNA reads TGTGCCAGCAGTGCCTCCCCAGGGACCGGGGAGCTGTTTTTT. This sequence joins TRBV6-4 and TRBJ2-2; D might be TRBD1 (5 bases). V was clipped by 4 bases and J by 5 bases, with 11 bases between them. The CDR3 runs 14 residues. CDR1 is MRHNA, CDR2 SNTAGT, per germline.

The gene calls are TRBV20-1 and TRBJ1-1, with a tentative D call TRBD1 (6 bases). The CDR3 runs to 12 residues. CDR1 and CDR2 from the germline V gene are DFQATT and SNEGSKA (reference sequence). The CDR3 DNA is TGCAGAGCAGACAGGTCGAACACTGAAGCTTTCTTT. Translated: CRADRSNTEAFF.